The text below deals with one T cell receptor (beta chain). Its antigen is not identified. The source of the sample is a study of response to subunit inactivated influenza vaccine. V was cut by 2 bases and J by 1 base, with 11 bases left in between. Germline V CDR1 and CDR2: MDHEN, SYDVKM. The CDR3 covers 15 residues. Whole-study findings and limits: Few additional T cells are recruited per seasonal influenza vaccination, authors suggested.

MiXCR was run by TCRdb on the RT-PCR reads, yielding one entry per CDR3 protein. The data contain around 710,000 distinct CDR3 sequences, roughly 14% of them singletons. The rearrangement joins TRBV28 to TRBJ2-5; D unclear. The clonotype was recovered from a man aged 50-60 years who received an inactivated influenza vaccine. Sequencing used PBMCs from blood, obtained 14 to 15 days before vaccination. CDR3: CASSLVSTIQETQYF. The CDR3, as DNA: TGTGCCAGCAGTTTAGTCTCAACCATCCAAGAGACCCAGTACTTC. The entire variable domain, with the rest obtained from reference TRBV28 and TRBJ2-5, is as follows: DVKVTQSSRYLVKRTGEKVFLECVQDMDHENMFWYRQDPGLGLRLIYFSYDVKMKEKGDIPEGYSVSREKKERFSLILESASTNQTSMYLCASSLVSTIQETQYFGPGTRLLVL.